This is a list of T cell receptor beta chains from one sample in a study of regulatory T cells in long-lasting Graves disease. MiXCR was run by TCRdb on the multiplex PCR reads, yielding one entry per CDR3 protein. The sample gives more than 400,000 distinct CDR3 sequences, 16% of which show up once; 9.5% to 15% is in the top ten. This sample also belongs to another study, concerning T cells in Graves' hyperthyroidism and ophthalmopathy.

The sequencing used peripheral blood mononuclear cells (PBMCs), collected at new diagnosis, from a patient treated with antithyroid drugs. Receptors were obtained from a man in his forties with Graves disease. The CDR3 runs from the conserved cysteine through the conserved F or W. Fields, in order: J gene, clone size, D gene, V gene, CDR3 DNA, CDR3 protein. D genes are given only for firm matches. Clone sizes are given selectively: once, few, many, or a class where the clone is expanded.

TRBJ2-3,-,TRBD2,TRBV7-9,TGTGCCAGCAGCTTCCCTCGGACTAGCGGGAAAACTCCGGCAGATACGCAGTATTTT,CASSFPRTSGKTPADTQYF
TRBJ2-5,many,TRBD2,TRBV11-2,TGTGCCAGCAGCTTGGGGACTAGTTCGAGAGATGAGACCCAGTACTTC,CASSLGTSSRDETQYF
TRBJ1-1,many,-,TRBV28,TGTGCCAGCAGAGCAGACAGAAGCACTGAAGCTTTCTTT,CASRADRSTEAFF
TRBJ1-1,many,-,TRBV28,TGTGCCAGCACTTGGGCAGATGTGAACACTGAAGCTTTCTTT,CASTWADVNTEAFF
TRBJ2-5,many,-,TRBV11-2,TGTGCCAGCAGCCCAAACCCAACAGGGAGGGAGACCCAGTACTTC,CASSPNPTGRETQYF
TRBJ2-1,-,-,TRBV15,TGTGCCACCAGCAGAGATCTAGTGAGTGGAGTCGGGGAGCAGTTCTTC,CATSRDLVSGVGEQFF
TRBJ2-1,many,TRBD2,TRBV24-1,TGTGCCACCAGTGATCCTCTAGCGGGGGGTCGAAATGAGCAGTTCTTC,CATSDPLAGGRNEQFF
TRBJ2-7,many,TRBD1,TRBV20-1,TGCAGTGCCCCAGTCGCCCTCGCCGGGACAGGGGCCCCGGGTGAGCAGTACTTC,CSAPVALAGTGAPGEQYF
TRBJ2-5,many,TRBD1,TRBV29-1,TGCAGCGTTCGCGCAGGGGGCTTGGAGACCCAGTACTTC,CSVRAGGLETQYF
TRBJ1-1,few,TRBD1,TRBV7-9,TGTGCCAGCAGCTCGCCGGGACAGGGGTGGGGCACTGAAGCTTTCTTT,CASSSPGQGWGTEAFF
TRBJ2-6,-,TRBD1,TRBV9,TGTGCCAGCAGCCCCCGGGACAGCATCTCTGGGGCCAACGTCCTGACTTTC,CASSPRDSISGANVLTF
TRBJ2-3,many,-,TRBV3-1,TGTGCCAGCAGCCAAGCCAGTGGAACCTCCTATCCAGATACGCAGTATTTT,CASSQASGTSYPDTQYF
TRBJ2-7,many,-,TRBV4-1,TGCGCCAGCAGCCCCCCGACTAGATCGTACGAGCAGTACTTC,CASSPPTRSYEQYF
TRBJ2-5,many,-,TRBV18,TGTGCCAGCTCCCCCACGGGCCAAGAGACCCAGTACTTC,CASSPTGQETQYF
TRBJ2-2,once,-,TRBV27,TGTGCCAGCAGCCTACAGGGTCGAGACACCGGGGAGCTGTTTTTT,CASSLQGRDTGELFF
TRBJ2-3,many,-,TRBV20-1,TGCAGTGCTAGGGATCCCGGGACACTAGTTATCACAGATACGCAGTATTTT,CSARDPGTLVITDTQYF
TRBJ1-1,many,-,TRBV7-3,TGTGCCAGCAGCACCGGACCCGTGAACACTGAAGCTTTCTTT,CASSTGPVNTEAFF
TRBJ2-7,many,-,TRBV3-1,TGTGCCAGCAGCCAAGATCGGGACTACGAGCAGTACTTC,CASSQDRDYEQYF
TRBJ2-7,many,-,TRBV20-1,TGCAGTGCTAGCAGCAATCCCCGGGGGCGAGATTACGAGCAGTACTTC,CSASSNPRGRDYEQYF
TRBJ2-7,-,-,TRBV5-6,TGTGCCAGCAGTAAGTGGGTGGAGTCCTACGAGCAGTACTTC,CASSKWVESYEQYF
TRBJ1-3,-,TRBD1,TRBV6-1,TGTGCCAGCAGTGAAGGGGGGACAGGGAACACCATATATTTT,CASSEGGTGNTIYF
TRBJ2-4,many,-,TRBV12-3/TRBV12-4,TGTGCCAGCAGTTTAGCCTGGGGGCGGCACATTCAGTACTTC,CASSLAWGRHIQYF
TRBJ2-3,many,-,TRBV11-3,TGTGCCAGCAGCGGAGGGGACCGGCGCACAGATACGCAGTATTTT,CASSGGDRRTDTQYF
TRBJ2-1,many,-,TRBV20-1,TGCAGTGCTAGAGGATTAAATGATGCGTTCTTC,CSARGLNDAFF
TRBJ1-6,-,-,TRBV30,TGTGCCTGGCTACCGGTACTTCAAAATTCACCCCTCCACTTT,CAWLPVLQNSPLHF
TRBJ2-3,many,TRBD1,TRBV9,TGTGCCAGCAGCGTAGTACAGGGGAGCACAGATACGCAGTATTTT,CASSVVQGSTDTQYF
TRBJ2-1,-,TRBD2,TRBV7-3,TGTGCCAGCAGCCTACTAGCGGGAGTAAACAATGAGCAGTTCTTC,CASSLLAGVNNEQFF
TRBJ2-4,once,TRBD1,TRBV7-9,TGTGCCAGTACCAAACAGGGGGGAGAAAACATTCAGTACTTC,CASTKQGGENIQYF
TRBJ1-5,few,-,TRBV19,TGTGCCAGTAGTATAATCATCGTGGGGCAGCCCCAGCATTTT,CASSIIIVGQPQHF
TRBJ2-1,many,TRBD2,TRBV3-1,TGTGCCAGCAGCTTTTTAGCGGGAGTTGACTATGAGCAGTTCTTC,CASSFLAGVDYEQFF
TRBJ2-1,many,TRBD2,TRBV6-2/TRBV6-3,TGTGCCAGCACCGCGGGACTAGCGGGAGGCGGCAATGAGCAGTTCTTC,CASTAGLAGGGNEQFF
TRBJ2-7,-,-,TRBV20-1,TGCAGTGCTAGAGATACTATCGGCGGCTGGTACGAGCAGTACTTC,CSARDTIGGWYEQYF